This TCR beta chain comes out of a study of response to subunit inactivated influenza vaccine. The length of the CDR3 is 19 residues. Losses at the gene ends were 5 bases for V and 1 base for J; bases not matched to a gene: 11. CDR1 SGHAT and CDR2 FQNNGV come from the germline V gene. TCRdb processed the RT-PCR reads anew with MiXCR; each CDR3 protein has one entry. This sample yields around 710,000 distinct CDR3 sequences, of which approximately 15% are seen a single time; 5.5% to 7% belongs to the top ten. The sequence derives from a man aged 50 to 59 who received an inactivated influenza vaccine. Source: PBMCs from blood, taken 14 to 15 days before vaccination. V usage is TRBV11-2 and J usage is TRBJ2-3, with 14 bases fitting TRBD2. CDR3 bases: TGTGCCAGCAGCCCCCGACTAGCGGGGGGGCGACTACGCACAGATACGCAGTATTTT. It translates to CASSPRLAGGRLRTDTQYF.